Sequencing of this T cell receptor beta chain was carried out in a study of blood T cells in healthy people across ages. The CDR3 is made up of 13 amino acids. The V gene's germline CDR1 is DFQATT and CDR2 SNEGSKA (reference sequence). V gave up 1 base and J gave up 6 bases, with 13 bases separating them. Primed by a sample-barcoded 5' primer and a J-beta primer mix, a second PCR proceeded for about 7 to 11 cycles. Each CDR3 protein gets one entry after TCRdb re-called the 5' RACE reads with MiXCR. The table includes about 840,000 distinct CDR3 sequences, 25% to 35% detected once. This clonotype was detected many times. These sequences were also reported in another study, on T cells of mothers and their children.

The sequence derives from a woman in her thirties or forties in good health. Sequencing used blood. V gene TRBV20-1 combines with J gene TRBJ2-7, with D perhaps TRBD1 (5 bases). The CDR3 sequence: CSARGDSRPEQYF. CDR3 coding DNA: TGCAGTGCTAGAGGCGACAGCCGCCCCGAGCAGTACTTC.